Sequencing of this T cell receptor beta chain was carried out in a study of Ad26.COV2.S vaccination and SARS-CoV-2 variants (dated by TCRdb to about 2021). The study in broad terms: Donors in the vaccine arm were drawn from COV1001, a phase I-IIa trial of Ad26.COV2.S in healthy adults that was multicentre, randomized, double-blind and placebo-controlled. Dosing of Ad26.COV2.S was intramuscular, at either 5x10^10 or 1x10^11 viral particles, delivered as one shot or as two shots spaced 56 days apart. A total of approximately 32 samples were included in the TCR-sequenced set, comprising approximately 20 Ad26.COV2.S vaccine recipients, 5 placebo recipients and 8 SARS-CoV-2 convalescent individuals. Blinding of investigators to trial group allocation was maintained during experiments and outcome assessment. Trial participants were randomized into five groups of five, in which low-dose or high-dose Ad26.COV2.S was given once or twice, or placebo was given on both occasions. The specificity and breadth of SARS-CoV-2-reactive T cell receptors after Ad26.COV2.S vaccination were assessed by TCRbeta repertoire sequencing. The research as a whole found: After vaccination, spike-specific CD8+ and CD4+ T cell responses were reported to show substantial breadth. The authors noted that the TCR breadth and depth analyses may have underestimated total T cell responses. Compared with placebo recipients, Ad26.COV2.S recipients showed higher spike-specific TCR breadth (P = 0.0014). The study lacked the statistical power to compare responses across vaccine doses or regimens. Comparable non-spike TCR breadth was observed between vaccine and placebo recipients, consistent with only spike being contained in the vaccine.

The intended sense of this specimen's treatment or condition label: roughly 18 received Ad26.COV2.S at low or high dose, single or two shots; about 5 received placebo; per-sample allocation not given. For vaccine and placebo recipients, the sequenced repertoires came from samples collected on day 63 after the first injection. Between 29 July and 7 August 2020, Cohort 1b enrolled 25 adults aged 18-55 years at one site in Boston, USA. Ad26.COV2.S was a replication-incompetent adenovirus type 26 vector expressing a prefusion-stabilized SARS-CoV-2 spike protein from the original Wuhan strain. The germline V gene (reference sequence) yields LNHNV for CDR1 and YYDKDF for CDR2. From the cysteine through the phenylalanine, the CDR3 covers 15 amino acids. Just CDR3 DNA is preserved here, 45 bases in frame from base 1. The junction shows trimming of 1 base on V and 3 bases on J, and the gene matches do not reach 1 base of it.

This clone has only a few counts. It lacks a known antigen. No much larger clonotype is one base removed from it; base qualities were not supplied. The immunoSEQ Assay was the method used to sequence TCRbeta CDR3 regions. After extraction, genomic DNA underwent amplification by bias-controlled multiplex PCR, followed by high-throughput sequencing. Per the authors' processing: Collapsing and filtering of sequences were performed to quantify the absolute abundance of each unique TCRbeta CDR3 region. T cell fraction was estimated by normalizing TCRbeta template counts to usable DNA, with usable DNA measured through amplification of reference genes found in all nucleated cells. Repertoire TCRs were annotated as SARS-CoV-2-specific when V gene, CDR3 amino acid sequence and J gene were exactly matched to a known reactive TCR set. The reference SARS-CoV-2 TCR set was obtained from MIRA and was filtered for enrichment in COVID-19-positive ImmuneCODE repertoires, whereby public or cross-reactive TCRs were removed. Using the MIRA antigens, annotated TCRs were further analysed by specific ORF or by position within an ORF. Breadth was defined as annotated unique rearrangements over total unique productive rearrangements; depth was the summed frequency of those rearrangements. Two-sided Wilcoxon rank-sum tests were used to compare TCR breadth between groups. As stored in TCRdb, this immuneACCESS dataset retains in-frame rearrangements with V and J assigned. A fraction of the clones does not appear; measured against another copy, unresolved V genes explain less than half of the discrepancy, and the remainder lacks a known reason. V, J and clone size are those of that table, while D and trimming were read from the DNA. Across this sample there are roughly 700,000 clones, with roughly nine tenths seen only once. The biggest ten clones account for over 1.3% of the sample.

The origin of this receptor is a person aged 18-65 years who received the Ad26.COV2.S COVID-19 vaccine or a placebo. In this chain, TRBV15 is recombined with TRBJ2-1; 9 bases in between match TRBD2. Sample: peripheral blood, taken in a trial of Ad26.COV2.S vaccine versus placebo. Here is the DNA: TGTGCCACCAGCAGAGCTAGCGGGGACTACAATGAGCAGTTCTTC. Its amino acids are CATSRASGDYNEQFF.